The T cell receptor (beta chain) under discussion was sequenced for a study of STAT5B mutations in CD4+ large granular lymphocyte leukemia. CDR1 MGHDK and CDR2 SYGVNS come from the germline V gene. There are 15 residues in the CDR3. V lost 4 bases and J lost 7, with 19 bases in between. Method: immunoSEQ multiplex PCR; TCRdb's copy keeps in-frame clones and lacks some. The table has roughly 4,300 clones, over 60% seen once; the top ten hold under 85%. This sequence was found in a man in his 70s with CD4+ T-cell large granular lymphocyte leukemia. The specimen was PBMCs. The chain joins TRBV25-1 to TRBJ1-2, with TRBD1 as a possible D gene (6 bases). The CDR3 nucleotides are TGTGCCAGCAGTGCAGGGGTTCTACAGATTGGTGGCTACACCTTC. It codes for CASSAGVLQIGGYTF.